Listed below are T cell receptor beta chains from one sample, sequenced in a study of blood T cell repertoires in COVID-19. The protocol was immunoSEQ multiplex PCR, while the TCRdb copy is restricted to in-frame clones and leaves out a portion. The sample has approximately 300,000 clones, roughly 90% seen once. Specimen: peripheral blood. The source is a man in his forties or fifties with acute or convalescent COVID-19. The CDR3 runs from the conserved cysteine through the conserved F or W. Each record gives: V gene, J gene, clone size, D gene, CDR3 DNA, CDR3 protein. D genes are given only for firm matches. The size of a clone is reported for some rows only, either as once, few or many, or as a class for expanded clones.

TRBV29-1,TRBJ2-7,.,TRBD1,TGCAGCGTTGAAGGAGACAGGGCCTACGAGCAGTACTTC,CSVEGDRAYEQYF
TRBV5-5,TRBJ1-6,.,.,TGTGCCAGCAGCTTGGATGAGGTGGCACCCCTCCACTTT,CASSLDEVAPLHF
TRBV24-1,TRBJ2-2,.,.,TGTGCCACCAAACAGGGCTTGGCCGGGGAGCTGTTTTTT,CATKQGLAGELFF
TRBV29-1,TRBJ2-4,.,.,TGCAGCGTATCACACGGGGGTTTAGCCAAAAACATTCAGTACTTC,CSVSHGGLAKNIQYF
TRBV5-4,TRBJ2-2,.,.,TGTGCCAGCAGCAATTTAAGTCTGGGGCGGGGCACCGGGGAGCTGTTTTTT,CASSNLSLGRGTGELFF
TRBV12-3/TRBV12-4,TRBJ1-2,.,.,TGTGCCAGCACTTTCGGTGGGGCTGGCTACACCTTC,CASTFGGAGYTF
TRBV2,TRBJ2-7,.,.,TGTGCCAGCCACGCCAGCACGGGGGACGAGCAGTACTTC,CASHASTGDEQYF
TRBV16,TRBJ1-6,.,.,TGTGCCAGCAGCCAATCCCAGGGTTTCGGTTCACCCCTCCACTTT,CASSQSQGFGSPLHF
TRBV11-2,TRBJ2-2,.,.,TGTGCCAGCAGCTCCCTCAGGGCCAACAGCACCGGGGAGCTGTTTTTT,CASSSLRANSTGELFF
TRBV5-8,TRBJ2-6,.,.,TGTGCCAGCAGCTTTGACTTCCCTGGGGCCAACGTCCTGACTTTC,CASSFDFPGANVLTF
TRBV7-9,TRBJ1-2,.,TRBD1,TGTGCCAGCAGTCTTGACAGGGGCGGCTACACCTTC,CASSLDRGGYTF
TRBV27,TRBJ1-2,once,.,TGTGCCAGCACGGTTAGATGGGGGCAGGATACTGGCTACACCTTC,CASTVRWGQDTGYTF
TRBV15,TRBJ2-7,once,.,TGTGCCACCAGCAGAGAATACAGGCCAAGCTCCTACGAGCAGTACTTC,CATSREYRPSSYEQYF
TRBV5-1,TRBJ2-2,.,.,TGCGCCAGCAGCCAACAGGTCGGGGGTTACACCGGGGAGCTGTTTTTT,CASSQQVGGYTGELFF
TRBV10-3,TRBJ1-4,.,TRBD1,TGTGCCATCAGTGCTTCCGGGACAGAAAATGAAAAACTGTTTTTT,CAISASGTENEKLFF
TRBV5-6,TRBJ1-5,.,TRBD1,TGTGCCAGCAGCCTCTCTCTGGGTGAGGGGGCGGCTGAGCCCCAGCATTTT,CASSLSLGEGAAEPQHF
TRBV12-3/TRBV12-4,TRBJ1-4,.,.,TGTGCCAGCAGTTTTTACAGGGAAACACTGTTTTTT,CASSFYRETLFF
TRBV7-2,TRBJ2-3,.,.,TGTGCCAGCAGCTTGACTAGGCCTGATACGCAGTATTTT,CASSLTRPDTQYF
TRBV18,TRBJ1-5,.,TRBD1,TGTGCCAGCTCACCATACTCGACAGGGCCCGAGCAGCCCCAGCATTTT,CASSPYSTGPEQPQHF
TRBV4-1,TRBJ2-7,.,.,TGCGCCAGCAGCCAAGAAGGGCGGGTCGGCTACGAGCAGTACTTC,CASSQEGRVGYEQYF
TRBV30,TRBJ1-3,.,.,TGTGCCTGGAGTGGGGGCAGTTCGGAAAACACCATATATTTT,CAWSGGSSENTIYF
TRBV7-9,TRBJ2-7,.,TRBD1,TGTGCCAGCAGCGTCGGACAGGGGGCTCAGCAGTACTTC,CASSVGQGAQQYF
TRBV11-3,TRBJ2-7,.,TRBD2,TGTGCCAGCAGCTTCGGGGGGTCCTACGAGCAGTACTTC,CASSFGGSYEQYF
TRBV2,TRBJ1-1,.,.,TGTGCCAGCATGAAGGGGGGGTACACTGAAGCTTTCTTT,CASMKGGYTEAFF
TRBV11-2,TRBJ1-1,.,.,TGTGCCAGCAGCTTCCGGACAGCGCCCGTTGAAGCTTTCTTT,CASSFRTAPVEAFF
TRBV5-8,TRBJ1-5,.,.,TGTGCCAGCAGCTCAGGGCTTTGGCCCCAGCATTTT,CASSSGLWPQHF
TRBV14,TRBJ2-3,.,TRBD1,TGTGCCAGCAGCCAAGATTACCACAGGGGGGACTCAGATACGCAGTATTTT,CASSQDYHRGDSDTQYF
TRBV18,TRBJ1-4,.,.,TGTGCCAGCTCACCCGACGTAGGAGGGGAAAAACTGTTTTTT,CASSPDVGGEKLFF
TRBV2,TRBJ2-6,.,.,TGTGCCAGCAGTGAACTGGGTGGAGTCTCTGGGGCCAACGTCCTGACTTTC,CASSELGGVSGANVLTF
TRBV4-2,TRBJ1-2,.,.,TGTGCCAGCAGCCATCCAGACTATGGCTACACCTTC,CASSHPDYGYTF
TRBV5-1,TRBJ1-5,.,.,TGCGCCAGCAGCTTGGGTGGCGGTGGGTCTGGGCCCCAGCATTTT,CASSLGGGGSGPQHF
TRBV6-5,TRBJ1-1,.,TRBD1,TGTGCCAGCAGTTATCAGGGGGCGAACACTGAAGCTTTCTTT,CASSYQGANTEAFF
TRBV6-5,TRBJ2-1,.,TRBD1,TGTGCCAGCAGTTCCGGGACAGGAGCCTACAATGAGCAGTTCTTC,CASSSGTGAYNEQFF
TRBV10-1,TRBJ1-1,.,TRBD1,TGCGCCAGCAGCACCGGACAGGGATATACTGAAGCTTTCTTT,CASSTGQGYTEAFF
TRBV24-1,TRBJ1-5,.,.,TGTGCCACCTCCGGGACTGATAAAGGTAGCAATCAGCCCCAGCATTTT,CATSGTDKGSNQPQHF
TRBV12-5,TRBJ1-5,.,TRBD1,TGTGCTAGTGGTGGGGGACAGCTAAATCAGCCCCAGCATTTT,CASGGGQLNQPQHF
TRBV6-1,TRBJ1-3,once,TRBD1,TGTGCCAGCAGTGAATGGACAGGGAAGGCCGACACCATATATTTT,CASSEWTGKADTIYF
TRBV2,TRBJ2-7,once,.,TGTGCCAGCAGTGAACAGGGTTCCCTCTACGAGCAGTACTTC,CASSEQGSLYEQYF
TRBV13,TRBJ2-7,.,TRBD1,TGTGCCAGCAGCTTGGACAGGAGCTCCTACGAGCAGTACTTC,CASSLDRSSYEQYF
TRBV2,TRBJ2-1,.,TRBD2,TGTGCCAGTTCCGCCCCCGGGGGGGCAGGGGATGAGCAGTTCTTC,CASSAPGGAGDEQFF
TRBV7-3,TRBJ2-2,.,.,TGTGCCAGCAGCCTTCTGAGTAGTGCCGGGGAGCTGTTTTTT,CASSLLSSAGELFF
TRBV7-2,TRBJ2-7,.,TRBD1,TGTGCCAGCAGCTTACTGGGGACAGTAGCCTACGAGCAGTACTTC,CASSLLGTVAYEQYF
TRBV7-9,TRBJ1-2,.,.,TGTGCCAGCAGCTTAGATGGGGAGGTGGGCTACACCTTC,CASSLDGEVGYTF
TRBV5-1,TRBJ2-1,.,TRBD1,TGCGCCAGCAGCCAACTCGAACAGGGGCACAATGAGCAGTTCTTC,CASSQLEQGHNEQFF
TRBV21-1,TRBJ1-6,.,.,TGTGCCAGCAGCTCCCACCGGGGACAGTTTCGTTCACCCCTCCACTTT,CASSSHRGQFRSPLHF
TRBV7-2,TRBJ2-7,few,.,TGTGCCAGCAGCTTAGAGGCGGGCCCCATACGGTACTTC,CASSLEAGPIRYF
TRBV6-5,TRBJ1-1,few,TRBD1,TGTGCCAGCAGTCGAGACAGGGGGGCTGAAGCTTTCTTT,CASSRDRGAEAFF
TRBV7-2,TRBJ1-2,.,.,TGTGCCAGCAGCTTTTGGCCAGGGGAAGGCTACACCTTC,CASSFWPGEGYTF
TRBV9,TRBJ1-2,.,.,TGTGCCAGCAGCGTAGGTGGAAGAGGCTATGGCTACACCTTC,CASSVGGRGYGYTF
TRBV7-2,TRBJ2-3,once,.,TGTGCCAGCAGCTTCTTGGGGGGGGCCGGGAATACGCAGTATTTT,CASSFLGGAGNTQYF
TRBV7-2,TRBJ1-5,.,.,TGTGCCAGCAGCTCCGGACAACATAGCAATCAGCCCCAGCATTTT,CASSSGQHSNQPQHF
TRBV6-5,TRBJ2-1,.,TRBD2,TGTGCCAGCAAGAAGAGCGGGGGGGCCTACAATGAGCAGTTCTTC,CASKKSGGAYNEQFF